The 9 T cell receptor beta chains in this list originate from one sample, sequenced in a study of identical twins. Using its own MiXCR run on the 5' RACE reads, TCRdb lists one record per CDR3 protein. The profile shows around 1.7 million distinct CDR3 sequences, about 32% of them singletons. What was sequenced was cord blood. Every receptor here comes from a newborn girl in good health.

The genes are TRBV27 and TRBJ1-6; D may be TRBD1 (5 bases). The CDR3 length is 15 residues. CDR1 and CDR2 (germline): MNHEY, SMNVEV (reference sequence). V was cut by 3 bases and J by 8 bases, with 14 bases left in between. The CDR3 spells CASSFRGLGDSPLHF. CDR3 nucleotides: TGTGCCAGCAGTTTTAGGGGCTTAGGGGATTCACCCCTCCACTTT.

The CDR3 protein is CASGLTRGSYTGELFF. As DNA, the CDR3 is TGTGCTAGTGGTTTGACCCGGGGATCCTACACCGGGGAGCTGTTTTTT. The chain carries TRBV12-5 and TRBJ2-2; a possible D gene is TRBD2 (5 bases). CDR1 and CDR2 from the germline V gene are LGHNT and FRNRAP. This CDR3 has 16 amino acids. Trimming shortened V by 2 bases and J by 3 bases, and 13 bases separated the two germline ends.

CDR3 in DNA: TGTGCCAGCAGCTTTCCATCGGCGGCAGGGAGGACTGAAGCTTTCTTT. Encoded protein: CASSFPSAAGRTEAFF. V gene TRBV5-6 combines with J gene TRBJ1-1; tentative D call: TRBD1 (5 bases). Trimming shortened V by 2 bases and J by 5 bases, and 19 bases separated the two germline ends. Germline loops: CDR1 SGHDT, CDR2 YYEEEE. This CDR3 contains 16 residues.

This clonotype showed up just a few times. V gene TRBV29-1 combines with J gene TRBJ1-4, with D possibly being TRBD1 (5 bases). The CDR3 consists of 12 residues. Germline CDR1 is SQVTM and CDR2 is ANQGSEA. V was clipped by 5 bases and J by 1 base, with 5 bases between them. CDR3 residues: CSVQGTNEKLFF. The CDR3 DNA reads TGCAGCGTTCAGGGAACTAATGAAAAACTGTTTTTT.

V is TRBV28 and J is TRBJ2-7; TRBD1 matches 10 bases. The CDR3 is 15 residues long. The germline gives CDR1 MDHEN, CDR2 SYDVKM. V shed 2 bases and J 6 bases; nucleotides not matched to a gene: 7. DNA for the CDR3: TGTGCCAGCAGTTTAGGGGGGACAGGGGCTAGCGAGCAGTACTTC. Residues: CASSLGGTGASEQYF.

The genes are TRBV6-1 and TRBJ1-2; 7 bases line up with TRBD1. V was clipped by 1 base and J by 2 bases; unmatched bases: 7. The germline V gene encodes CDR1 MNHNS and CDR2 SASEGT. CDR3 size: 16 residues. Written as DNA, the CDR3 is TGTGCCAGCAGTGAAGACGGGGGCAGGGGGAACTATGGCTACACCTTC. Amino acids: CASSEDGGRGNYGYTF.

The chain has TRBV6-6 and TRBJ2-7, with a possible D match to TRBD2 (6 bases). The germline gives CDR1 MNHNY, CDR2 SVGAGI (reference sequence). The CDR3 runs to 15 residues. Trimming took off 9 bases at V and 2 bases at J, with 20 bases between the two ends. For the CDR3, the DNA is TGTGCCAGTACCCCTAGTGGAGGAGGGACCTACGAGCAGTACTTC. As protein: CASTPSGGGTYEQYF.

This clonotype came up a few times. The rearrangement joins TRBV29-1 to TRBJ2-1, with D maybe TRBD2 (5 bases). The germline V gene has CDR1 SQVTM and CDR2 ANQGSEA. Trimming stripped 7 bases from V and 7 bases from J, with 11 bases between. The length of the CDR3 is 11 residues. The CDR3 loop is CSGRAVNEQFF. CDR3 sequence (DNA): TGCAGCGGGCGGGCCGTGAATGAGCAGTTCTTC.

This clonotype was counted between two and nine times. The CDR3: CASSDPQMYLNSYNEQFF. In nucleotides, the CDR3 is TGCGCCAGCAGCGACCCACAAATGTACCTTAACTCCTACAATGAGCAGTTCTTC. The chain is built from TRBV5-1 and TRBJ2-1; D is undetermined. Trimming took off 4 bases at V and 0 bases at J, with 20 bases between the two ends. Germline V CDR1 and CDR2: SGHRS, YFSETQ. CDR3 length: 18 residues.